Below are 30 T cell receptor beta chains sequenced from a single sample in a study of Graves' ophthalmopathy and Graves' hyperthyroidism. The sequenced template was RNA, covering the TCR beta CDR3 region. An initial RT-PCR round employing HTBI primers preceded a second-round multiplex PCR. A single record per CDR3 protein comes from TCRdb applying MiXCR to the multiplex PCR reads. The data show over 500,000 distinct CDR3 sequences, with 20% to 25% seen just once and roughly 6.9% held by the top ten. The sample consisted of peripheral blood. The receptors shown here come from a young woman with stable Graves' hyperthyroidism. Some clones in this sample may be carry-over from other donors' samples.

Of note for this clonotype: A read error may explain this, as a much larger clone is one base away. This likely comes from a read error, as the CDR3 has no conserved phenylalanine or tryptophan at its end. The gene calls are TRBV19 and TRBJ2-7; possibly TRBD2 for D (5 bases). Germline values: CDR1 LNHDA, CDR2 SQIVND (reference sequence). The length of the CDR3 is 14 residues. V dropped 9 bases and J dropped 6 bases, with 21 bases sitting between them. In DNA, the CDR3 is TGTGCCAGCAAACCGAGGATAAATGAGGGCGAGCAGTACTGC. Translated, it gives CASKPRINEGEQYC.

This clonotype was counted ten times or more. The rearrangement links TRBV28 to TRBJ1-5, with TRBD1 matching over 8 bases. Germline V lookup: CDR1 MDHEN, CDR2 SYDVKM. The CDR3 extends over 17 amino acids. The junction had 10 bases not matched to a gene; V was cut back by 5 bases and J by 1 base. In DNA, the CDR3 is TGTGCCAGCAGTCCCTCATATCAGGGGGCGAGCAATCAGCCCCAGCATTTT. It codes for CASSPSYQGASNQPQHF.

There are many counts of this clonotype. The CDR3 here is CASSEGGGSNQPQHF. The CDR3 bases are TGTGCCAGCAGTGAGGGTGGCGGTAGCAATCAGCCCCAGCATTTT. The chain has TRBV28 and TRBJ1-5; D ambiguous. Germline CDR1 MDHEN, CDR2 SYDVKM. This CDR3 has 15 residues. V was cut by 5 bases and J by 0 bases, with 11 bases left in between.

The chain carries TRBV7-2 and TRBJ2-7, with D possibly being TRBD1 (6 bases). V shed 3 bases and J shed 9 bases, with 15 bases lying between them. CDR3 size: 13 residues. CDR1 SGHTA and CDR2 FQGNSA come from the germline V gene. CDR3 protein: CASSFSLTGGQYF. The DNA for the CDR3 is TGTGCCAGCAGCTTCTCACTGACAGGCGGGCAGTACTTC.

The V call is TRBV11-1, the J call TRBJ1-2; a weak D match, TRBD1 (5 bases). V lost 2 bases, J lost 10 bases, and 23 bases lay in between. Germline values: CDR1 SGHAT, CDR2 FQDESV (reference sequence). The CDR3 extends over 16 amino acids. DNA for the CDR3: TGTGCCAGCAGCTTACCCCCCACCGGGGGTAGCCGTGTCTACACCTTC. Protein product: CASSLPPTGGSRVYTF.

CDR3 region: CASMGTGDSYEQYF. CDR3 coding DNA: TGTGCCAGCATGGGCACAGGTGACTCCTACGAGCAGTACTTC. The chain has TRBV6-1 and TRBJ2-7; TRBD1 is a possible D gene (5 bases). Trimming took 7 bases from V and 0 from J, leaving 13 bases between them. Per germline, CDR1 MNHNS and CDR2 SASEGT. The CDR3 contains 14 residues.

The table lists this clonotype with many counts. The rearrangement uses TRBV27 and TRBJ1-2; 7 nucleotides align to TRBD1. Trimming at V came to 4 bases and at J to 1 base, leaving 6 bases not matched to a gene. This CDR3 is 15 amino acids long. Germline V gene data show CDR1 as MNHEY and CDR2 as SMNVEV (reference sequence). The CDR3 sequence is CASSSMGQNNYGYTF. The CDR3 DNA is TGTGCCAGCAGTTCAATGGGACAGAATAACTATGGCTACACCTTC.

This clonotype showed up many times. The V and J genes are TRBV6-1 and TRBJ1-2; D is uncertain. V gave up 6 bases and J gave up 2 bases, with 7 bases separating them. The germline gives CDR1 MNHNS, CDR2 SASEGT. This CDR3 region has 12 residues. The CDR3 nucleotides read TGTGCCAGCAGGGAGACCAACTATGGCTACACCTTC. Its protein product is CASRETNYGYTF.

This clonotype was seen many times. The chain carries TRBV6-5 and TRBJ1-1, with D tentatively TRBD1 (5 bases). The CDR3 is made up of 16 amino acids. Germline V lookup: CDR1 MNHEY, CDR2 SVGAGI. The ends were cut back, 5 bases at V and 0 bases at J, with 16 bases in the middle. CDR3 nucleotides: TGTGCCAGCAGTCCTAACTTCGGGGGGATGAACACTGAAGCTTTCTTT. This translates into CASSPNFGGMNTEAFF.

This clonotype was recorded at least ten times. V usage is TRBV12-3 or TRBV12-4 and J usage is TRBJ2-7, with TRBD1 identical over 7 bases. V lost 6 bases, J lost 2 bases, and 4 bases stayed unmatched. The CDR3 totals 13 residues. CDR3: CASRLGQTYEQYF. The DNA for the CDR3 is TGTGCCAGCAGACTGGGACAGACCTACGAGCAGTACTTC.

The chain joins TRBV12-3 or TRBV12-4 to TRBJ1-1; 7 positions match TRBD1. This CDR3 spans 14 amino acids. Trimming removed 5 bases from V and 8 bases from J; junction bases left unmatched: 11. For the CDR3, the DNA is TGTGCCAGCAGTATTGGGACAGCCTACCTAGAAGCTTTCTTT. This encodes CASSIGTAYLEAFF.

The chain is built from TRBV7-3 and TRBJ1-2; a weak D match, TRBD1 (6 bases). CDR1 SGHTA and CDR2 FQGTGA come from the germline V gene. V was shortened by 5 bases and J by 5 bases, with 15 bases between the two germline ends. This CDR3 comprises 14 residues. This CDR3 is CASSPDGTYYGYTF. In DNA form, the CDR3 reads TGTGCCAGCAGCCCCGACGGGACATATTATGGCTACACCTTC.

With regard to this clonotype: A much larger clone differs by one base, so this may be a read error. The rearrangement links TRBV6-1 to TRBJ2-7; 9 bases are a match to TRBD2. The J segment lost 3 bases and the V segment lost 5 bases, leaving 2 bases of the junction unmatched. There are 13 residues in the CDR3. Germline CDR1 and CDR2: MNHNS and SASEGT. CDR3 coding DNA: TGTGCCAGCAGTCCTAGCGGGGTCTACGAGCAGTACTTC. It specifies CASSPSGVYEQYF.

The V and J genes are TRBV27 and TRBJ2-7, with 9 bases identical to TRBD2. The CDR3 length is 15 residues. The germline CDR1 and CDR2 sequences are MNHEY and SMNVEV (reference sequence). After removal of 5 bases from V and 9 bases from J, the junction contained 14 bases not matched to a gene. Here the CDR3 DNA reads TGTGCCAGCAGTCTCGACGGGACTAGCACCTTTGGGCAGTACTTC. Its protein product is CASSLDGTSTFGQYF.

This clonotype was observed a handful of times. The chain recombines TRBV7-8 with TRBJ1-2; D not resolved. V lost 5 bases and J lost 7, with 11 bases in between. The CDR3 is made up of 12 amino acids. Germline assignment: CDR1 SGHVS and CDR2 FQNEAQ. This CDR3 reads CASSPHRSGYTF. The CDR3 coding sequence is TGTGCCAGCAGCCCGCACAGATCTGGCTACACCTTC. Together with reference TRBV7-8 and TRBJ1-2, the CDR3 gives the full variable domain: GAGVSQSPRYKVAKRGQDVALRCDPISGHVSLFWYQQALGQGPEFLTYFQNEAQLDKSGLPSDRFFAERPEGSVSTLKIQRTQQEDSAVYLCASSPHRSGYTFGSGTRLTVV.

Ten or more counts support this clonotype. In DNA form, the CDR3 reads TGTGCCAGCAGTTTTCTACAGGGGCACGCCGGGGAGCTGTTTTTT. This translates into CASSFLQGHAGELFF. The J gene is TRBJ2-2, the V gene TRBV12-3 or TRBV12-4, with TRBD1 identical over 7 bases. V lost 3 bases, J lost 6 bases, and 7 bases stayed unmatched. The CDR3 contains 15 residues.

DNA for the CDR3: TGTGCCAGCAAACTCGACGCGAACACCGGGGAGCTGTTTTTT. Protein sequence: CASKLDANTGELFF. This chain links TRBV6-2 or TRBV6-3 with TRBJ2-2, with D unresolved. Trimming stripped 7 bases from V and 0 bases from J, with 9 bases between. This CDR3 spans 14 amino acids. CDR1 MNHEY and CDR2 SVGEGT come from the germline V gene.

In this sample, this clonotype turned up many times. This rearrangement joins TRBV28 to TRBJ2-5; possible D gene TRBD1, 5 bases. This CDR3 is built from 13 residues. Deletions cut 7 bases from V and 2 bases from J, with 11 bases between. Per the germline V gene, CDR1 is MDHEN and CDR2 is SYDVKM. The CDR3 sequence is CASTRAGQETQYF. CDR3 in DNA: TGTGCCAGCACCAGGGCTGGACAAGAGACCCAGTACTTC.

This clonotype was seen at least ten times. The rearrangement links TRBV5-1 to TRBJ2-5, with 7 bases fitting TRBD1. The CDR3 length is 16 residues. V lost 4 bases, J lost 2 bases, and 11 bases stayed unmatched. Looked up from germline, CDR1 is SGHRS and CDR2 is YFSETQ. In DNA, the CDR3 is TGCGCCAGCAGCACCTCCGGGACAGCTGTTCAAGAGACCCAGTACTTC. Translated: CASSTSGTAVQETQYF.

V gene TRBV12-3 or TRBV12-4 combines with J gene TRBJ1-2; no reliable D call. There are 14 residues in the CDR3. V lost 2 bases, J lost 8 bases, and 15 bases lay in between. CDR3 DNA: TGTGCCAGCAGTTTACTTCTAGGGCTAAGGGGCTACACCTTC. Translating gives CASSLLLGLRGYTF.

This clonotype was found many times. The chain combines TRBV15 with TRBJ1-6; D is perhaps TRBD1 (6 bases). The CDR3 contains 16 residues. The germline V gene encodes CDR1 LNHNV and CDR2 YYDKDF (reference sequence). The V and J ends lost 0 bases and 9 bases respectively, with 15 bases between them. The CDR3 nucleotides read TGTGCCACCAGCAGAGATTGGGCAGGGGCTAGTTCACCCCTCCACTTT. Amino acids: CATSRDWAGASSPLHF.

This clonotype was counted at least ten times. The chain joins TRBV29-1 to TRBJ1-2; the match to TRBD1 covers 8 bases. Germline CDR1 reads SQVTM; CDR2 reads ANQGSEA. Unmatched junction bases numbered 9, after V lost 7 bases and J lost 2 bases. The CDR3 runs to 14 residues. Written as DNA, the CDR3 is TGCAGCGCTGCCGGACAGGGAAGAAACTATGGCTACACCTTC. Its translation: CSAAGQGRNYGYTF.

This clonotype was recorded many times. V is TRBV12-3 or TRBV12-4 and J is TRBJ2-7; 9 nucleotides match TRBD1. CDR3 size: 15 residues. The ends lost 5 bases at V and 4 bases at J; junction bases unmatched: 9. DNA of the CDR3: TGTGCCAGCAGTCGTAACAGGGGGCGCGATTACGAGCAGTACTTC. This sequence encodes CASSRNRGRDYEQYF.

This chain uses TRBV27 with TRBJ2-4; 7 nucleotides align to TRBD2. CDR1 and CDR2 (germline): MNHEY, SMNVEV (reference sequence). V shed 5 bases and J 6 bases; nucleotides not matched to a gene: 10. The CDR3 loop spans 15 amino acids. The CDR3 protein is CASSKQSGRGNIQYF. The CDR3 region has the DNA TGTGCCAGCAGTAAACAGTCGGGGAGGGGAAACATTCAGTACTTC.

As to this clonotype: Just one base apart from a much larger clone, this may be a read error. The chain joins TRBV7-9 to TRBJ2-7, with D possibly TRBD2 on 6 matching bases. The ends were cut back, 6 bases at V and 1 base at J, with 13 bases in the middle. The CDR3 has 14 residues. The germline gives CDR1 SEHNR, CDR2 FQNEAQ (reference sequence). For the CDR3, the DNA is TGTGCCAGCAGTTCCGGGACTGAATCCTACGAGCAGTACGTC. It is translated as CASSSGTESYEQYV.

This clonotype was seen many times. The V gene is TRBV29-1, the J gene TRBJ2-5; no firm D call. Germline lookup yields CDR1 SQVTM and CDR2 ANQGSEA. Trimming shortened V by 1 base and J by 1 base, and 1 base separated the two germline ends. CDR3 length: 11 residues. As DNA, the CDR3 is TGCAGCGTTGAAGCCCAAGAGACCCAGTACTTC. The encoded protein is CSVEAQETQYF.

The chain combines TRBV12-3 or TRBV12-4 with TRBJ2-2; D gene unclear. The CDR3 extends over 13 amino acids. V gave up 6 bases and J gave up 4 bases, with 9 bases separating them. CDR3 amino acids: CASSQDFTGELFF. In DNA, the CDR3 is TGTGCCAGCAGCCAAGACTTCACCGGGGAGCTGTTTTTT.

V and J are TRBV4-1 and TRBJ2-7; D is uncertain. The germline gives CDR1 MGHRA, CDR2 YSYEKL. V was trimmed by 6 bases and J by 3 bases, leaving 15 bases between them. The CDR3 totals 14 residues. Here the CDR3 reads CASRGGLGFYEQYF. In DNA, the CDR3 is TGCGCCAGCAGGGGTGGCTTGGGGTTCTACGAGCAGTACTTC.

The rearrangement links TRBV20-1 to TRBJ1-1, with D unresolved. Germline V CDR1 and CDR2: DFQATT, SNEGSKA (reference sequence). CDR3 length equals 14 residues. V dropped 6 bases and J dropped 4 bases, with 18 bases sitting between them. CDR3 protein: CSAPKPFSGTEAFF. CDR3 nucleotides: TGCAGTGCCCCTAAACCCTTCTCGGGCACTGAAGCTTTCTTT.

This clonotype was detected only a few times. The chain couples TRBV30 to TRBJ1-2; 12 bases match TRBD1. CDR1 is GTSNPN, CDR2 SVGIG, per germline (reference sequence). Losses at the gene ends were 0 bases for V and 7 bases for J; bases not matched to a gene: 3. The CDR3 runs to 14 residues. The DNA for the CDR3 is TGTGCCTGGAGTGTAGGGACAGGGGGCGGTGGCTACACCTTC. This sequence encodes CAWSVGTGGGGYTF.